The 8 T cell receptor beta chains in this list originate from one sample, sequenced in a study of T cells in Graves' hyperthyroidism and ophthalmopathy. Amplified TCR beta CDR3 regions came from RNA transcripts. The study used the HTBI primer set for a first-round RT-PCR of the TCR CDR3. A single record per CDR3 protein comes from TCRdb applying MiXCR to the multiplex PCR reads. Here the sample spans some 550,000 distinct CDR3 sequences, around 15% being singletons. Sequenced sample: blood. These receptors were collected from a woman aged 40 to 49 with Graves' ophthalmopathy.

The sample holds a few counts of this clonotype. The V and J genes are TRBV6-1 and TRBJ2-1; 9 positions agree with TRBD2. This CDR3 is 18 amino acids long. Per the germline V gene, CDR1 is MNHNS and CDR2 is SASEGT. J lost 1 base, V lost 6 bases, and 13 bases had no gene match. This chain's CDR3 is CASRESGGGAWSYNEQFF. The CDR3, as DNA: TGTGCCAGCAGGGAGTCGGGCGGGGGGGCCTGGTCCTACAATGAGCAGTTCTTC.

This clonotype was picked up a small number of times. The chain's CDR3 is CASNPRTGAVGTIYF. As DNA, the CDR3 is TGTGCCAGCAACCCCCGGACAGGGGCTGTGGGCACCATATATTTT. The rearrangement uses TRBV12-3 or TRBV12-4 and TRBJ1-3, with 9 bases identical to TRBD1. V trimming: 7 bases; J trimming: 9 bases; junction bases outside the gene matches: 13. The CDR3 totals 15 residues.

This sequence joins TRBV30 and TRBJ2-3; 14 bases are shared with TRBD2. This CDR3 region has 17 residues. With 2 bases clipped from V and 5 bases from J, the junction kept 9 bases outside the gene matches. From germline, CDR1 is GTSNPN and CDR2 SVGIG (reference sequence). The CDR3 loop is CAWSLGGLAGAQDTQYF. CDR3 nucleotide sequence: TGTGCCTGGAGTCTCGGGGGACTAGCGGGGGCCCAAGATACGCAGTATTTT.

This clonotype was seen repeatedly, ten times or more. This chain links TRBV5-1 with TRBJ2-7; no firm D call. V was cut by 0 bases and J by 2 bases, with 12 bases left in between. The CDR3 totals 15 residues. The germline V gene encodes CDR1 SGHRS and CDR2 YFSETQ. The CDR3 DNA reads TGCGCCAGCAGCTTGGCCGTCGGCGGTACCTACGAGCAGTACTTC. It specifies CASSLAVGGTYEQYF.

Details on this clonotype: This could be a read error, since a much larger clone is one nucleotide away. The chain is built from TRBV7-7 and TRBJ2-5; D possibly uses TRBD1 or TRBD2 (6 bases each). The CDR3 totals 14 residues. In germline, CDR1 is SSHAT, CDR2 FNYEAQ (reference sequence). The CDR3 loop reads CASSQRVEGESQYF. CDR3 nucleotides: TGTGCTAGCAGCCAAAGGGTGGAGGGGGAGTCCCAGTACTTC.

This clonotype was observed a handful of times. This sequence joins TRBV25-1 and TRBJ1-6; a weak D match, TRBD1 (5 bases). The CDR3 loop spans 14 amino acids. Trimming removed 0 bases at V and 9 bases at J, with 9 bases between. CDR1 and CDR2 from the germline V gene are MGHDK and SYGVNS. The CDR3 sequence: CASSEYAGRSPLHF. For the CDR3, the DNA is TGTGCCAGCAGTGAATATGCAGGGCGTTCACCCCTCCACTTT. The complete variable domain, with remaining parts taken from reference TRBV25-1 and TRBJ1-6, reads EADIYQTPRYLVIGTGKKITLECSQTMGHDKMYWYQQDPGMELHLIHYSYGVNSTEKGDLSSESTVSRIRTEHFPLTLESARPSHTSQYLCASSEYAGRSPLHFGNGTRLTVT.

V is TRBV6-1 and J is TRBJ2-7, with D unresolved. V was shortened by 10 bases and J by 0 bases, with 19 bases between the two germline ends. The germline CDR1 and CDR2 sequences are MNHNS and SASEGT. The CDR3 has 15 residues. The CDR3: CAITDGPKSSYEQYF. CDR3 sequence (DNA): TGTGCCATCACGGACGGACCCAAGAGCTCCTACGAGCAGTACTTC.

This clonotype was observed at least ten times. The CDR3 sequence is CSAREERGYTGELFF. In DNA form, the CDR3 reads TGCAGTGCTAGAGAGGAGCGGGGGTACACCGGGGAGCTGTTTTTT. The J gene is TRBJ2-2, the V gene TRBV20-1; 8 positions agree with TRBD2. The V gene end was trimmed by 0 bases and the J gene end by 3 bases; junction bases not matched to a gene: 3. Germline CDR1 DFQATT, CDR2 SNEGSKA (reference sequence). The CDR3 totals 15 residues.